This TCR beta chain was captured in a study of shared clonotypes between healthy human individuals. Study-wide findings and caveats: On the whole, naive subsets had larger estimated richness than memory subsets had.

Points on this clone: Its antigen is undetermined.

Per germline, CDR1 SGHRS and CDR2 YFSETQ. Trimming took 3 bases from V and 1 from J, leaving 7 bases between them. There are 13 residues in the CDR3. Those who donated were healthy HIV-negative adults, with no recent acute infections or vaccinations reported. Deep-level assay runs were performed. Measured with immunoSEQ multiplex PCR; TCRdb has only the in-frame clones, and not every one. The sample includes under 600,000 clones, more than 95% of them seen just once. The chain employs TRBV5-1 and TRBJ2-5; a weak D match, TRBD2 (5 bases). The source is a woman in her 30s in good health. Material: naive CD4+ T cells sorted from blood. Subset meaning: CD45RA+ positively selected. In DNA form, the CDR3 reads TGCGCCAGCAGCTCCGGACTCCAAGAGACCCAGTACTTC. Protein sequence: CASSSGLQETQYF.